The 8 T cell receptor beta chains reported below all come from one sample, sequenced in a study of cytomegalovirus exposure and HLA in healthy donors. The method was immunoSEQ multiplex PCR; TCRdb's version includes in-frame clones alone and lacks a portion of them. This repertoire shows 130,000 or so clones, about 90% found once; its top ten account for 6.2%. Sequencing was performed on PBMCs. The receptors were sampled from a woman aged 25 to 45 in good health and CMV-seropositive.

Regarding this clone: At the DNA level, this CDR3 is encoded by other sequences in the same sample as well. The chain is built from TRBV6-1 and TRBJ1-5; TRBD1 matches 7 bases. CDR1 is MNHNS and CDR2 is SASEGT in the germline V gene. The CDR3 covers 13 residues. Trimming removed 6 bases from V and 2 bases from J; junction bases left unmatched: 1. The CDR3: CASRGQGNQPQHF. The CDR3 DNA is TGTGCCAGCAGAGGACAGGGCAATCAGCCCCAGCATTTT.

The chain recombines TRBV5-1 with TRBJ1-5; 7 bases are shared with TRBD1. The V and J ends lost 3 bases and 3 bases, in that order; junction bases with no gene match: 3. This CDR3 is 14 amino acids long. From germline, CDR1 is SGHRS and CDR2 YFSETQ. CDR3 nucleotide sequence: TGCGCCAGCAGCTCGGGACAGAACAATCAGCCCCAGCATTTT. This sequence encodes CASSSGQNNQPQHF.

A single count supports this clone. In DNA form, the CDR3 reads TGTGCCAGCAGCTTAATGAGGGAGACCCAGTACTTC. Translating it yields CASSLMRETQYF. The J gene is TRBJ2-5, the V gene TRBV7-2; D ambiguous. CDR1 and CDR2 from the germline V gene are SGHTA and FQGNSA. The V and J ends lost 2 bases and 5 bases respectively, with 6 bases between them. The CDR3 extends over 12 amino acids.

The chain links TRBV4-1 to TRBJ1-3, with D maybe TRBD1 (6 bases). Germline loops: CDR1 MGHRA, CDR2 YSYEKL. CDR3 size: 15 residues. Between the trimmed V and J ends, which lost 5 bases and 4 bases, there was a span of 15 bases. Here the CDR3 DNA reads TGCGCCAGCAGCTTGGGGGCCCAGCGGGGAAACACCATATATTTT. Translated, it gives CASSLGAQRGNTIYF.

The chain carries TRBV10-3 and TRBJ2-1, with D possibly TRBD2 on 6 matching bases. The germline V and J ends were trimmed by 2 bases and 7 bases, with 12 bases remaining between them. The CDR3 length is 14 residues. CDR1 ENHRY and CDR2 SYGVKD come from the germline V gene. CDR3 DNA: TGTGCCATCAGTGAGGGACTAAGCGGGAATGAGCAGTTCTTC. It yields the protein CAISEGLSGNEQFF.

V is TRBV18 and J is TRBJ2-6; 7 bases map to TRBD1. The CDR3 is made up of 17 amino acids. Germline values: CDR1 KGHSH, CDR2 LQKENI. V shed 3 bases and J 3 bases; nucleotides not matched to a gene: 8. The CDR3 coding sequence is TGTGCCAGCTCACCGGACCAGGGGGTATTTGGGGCCAACGTCCTGACTTTC. Its translation is CASSPDQGVFGANVLTF.

The J gene is TRBJ2-7, the V gene TRBV10-3; weak D call: TRBD2 (6 bases). Germline CDR1 is ENHRY and CDR2 is SYGVKD. Trimming removed 8 bases at V and 0 bases at J, with 11 bases between. The CDR3 contains 13 residues. The CDR3 DNA follows: TGTGCCATCCGGGGGTCTAGCTCCTACGAGCAGTACTTC. Translating gives CAIRGSSSYEQYF.

This clone appeared a single time. This chain links TRBV15 with TRBJ1-5; D gene unclear. This CDR3 has 15 amino acids. Between the trimmed V and J ends, which lost 0 bases and 8 bases, there was a span of 14 bases. The germline V gene encodes CDR1 LNHNV and CDR2 YYDKDF (reference sequence). CDR3 loop: CATSRDLGVREPQHF. In nucleotides, the CDR3 is TGTGCCACCAGCAGAGATCTCGGGGTGAGAGAGCCCCAGCATTTT.